This T cell receptor (beta chain) comes out of a study of blood T cell repertoires in COVID-19. Study-wide context: Sample material is recorded as cDNA or gDNA derived from T cells, B-cell-depleted T cells, or PBMCs.

CDR3 length: 13 residues. Germline V CDR1 and CDR2: MNHEY, SVGAGI. The V end was cut by 8 bases, the J end by 5 bases, with 15 bases between. The table came from immunoSEQ multiplex PCR; TCRdb's copy has only in-frame clones and leaves some out. Altogether approximately 130,000 clones are present, approximately 85% being singletons, with the ten largest covering 4.3%. The chain has TRBV6-5 and TRBJ1-2; D is perhaps TRBD1 (6 bases). The clonotype originates from a human donor in a cohort sampled during active COVID-19. The sequencing sample was made of peripheral blood. CDR3 protein: CASPGVGEYGYTF. CDR3 bases: TGTGCCAGCCCAGGGGTCGGGGAGTATGGCTACACCTTC.